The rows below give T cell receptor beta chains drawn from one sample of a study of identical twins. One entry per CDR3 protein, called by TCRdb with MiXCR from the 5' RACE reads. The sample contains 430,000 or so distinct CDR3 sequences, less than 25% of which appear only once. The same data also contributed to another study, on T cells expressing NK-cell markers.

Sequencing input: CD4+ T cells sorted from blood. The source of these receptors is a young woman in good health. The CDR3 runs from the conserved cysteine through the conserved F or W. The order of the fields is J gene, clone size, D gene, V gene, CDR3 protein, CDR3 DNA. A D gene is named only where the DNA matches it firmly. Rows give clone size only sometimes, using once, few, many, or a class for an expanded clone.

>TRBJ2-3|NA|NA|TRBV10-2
CASSELPDTQYF
TGCGCCAGCAGTGAGCTGCCGGATACGCAGTATTTT
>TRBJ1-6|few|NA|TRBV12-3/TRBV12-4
CASSLGSYNSPLHF
TGTGCCAGCAGTTTAGGCAGTTATAATTCACCCCTCCACTTT
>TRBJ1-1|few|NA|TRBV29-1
CSVEDKALNTEAFF
TGCAGCGTTGAAGATAAGGCGTTGAACACTGAAGCTTTCTTT
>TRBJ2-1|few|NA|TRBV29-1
CSVYGQRSYNEQFF
TGCAGCGTTTACGGACAGCGCTCCTACAATGAGCAGTTCTTC
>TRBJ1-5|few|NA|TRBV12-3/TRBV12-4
CASSTDRSAQPQHF
TGTGCCAGCAGTACGGACAGATCAGCTCAGCCCCAGCATTTT
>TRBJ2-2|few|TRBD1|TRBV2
CASSRDRASGELFF
TGTGCCAGCAGCAGGGACAGGGCGTCCGGGGAGCTGTTTTTT
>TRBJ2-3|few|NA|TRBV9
CASSVALLTDTQYF
TGTGCCAGCAGCGTGGCCCTTCTCACAGATACGCAGTATTTT
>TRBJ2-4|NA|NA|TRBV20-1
CSATLAKNIQYF
TGCAGCGCCACCCTAGCCAAAAACATTCAGTACTTC
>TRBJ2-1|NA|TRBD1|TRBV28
CASSPGGQVNNEQFF
TGTGCCAGCAGTCCAGGGGGACAGGTCAACAATGAGCAGTTCTTC
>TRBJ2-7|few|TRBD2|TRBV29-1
CSVEGGSGRPRYEQYF
TGCAGCGTTGAAGGTGGGAGCGGGAGGCCACGTTACGAGCAGTACTTC
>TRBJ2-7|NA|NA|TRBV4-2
CASSQGGSSGDEVLNF
TGTGCCAGCAGCCAAGGTGGTTCCTCGGGTGATGAGGTCTTGAACTTC
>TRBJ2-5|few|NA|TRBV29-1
CSGSGAGGETQYF
TGCAGCGGATCCGGGGCCGGTGGGGAGACCCAGTACTTC
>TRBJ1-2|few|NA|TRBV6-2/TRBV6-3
CASSYSIRAGIDYGYTF
TGTGCCAGCAGTTACTCGATCCGGGCAGGGATCGACTATGGCTACACCTTC
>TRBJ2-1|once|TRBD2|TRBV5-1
CASSLVISGDNEQFF
TGCGCCAGCAGCTTGGTTATTAGCGGGGACAATGAGCAGTTCTTC
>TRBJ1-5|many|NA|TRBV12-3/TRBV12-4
CASSLQGAQPQHF
TGTGCCAGCAGTTTACAGGGTGCTCAGCCCCAGCATTTT
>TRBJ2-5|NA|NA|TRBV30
CAWTRQSGAHETQYF
TGTGCCTGGACCCGACAGTCGGGAGCTCACGAGACCCAGTACTTC
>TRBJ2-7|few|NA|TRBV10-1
CASSGPSQGHVSDEQYF
TGCGCCAGCAGTGGCCCTTCCCAAGGGCATGTGTCCGACGAGCAGTACTTC
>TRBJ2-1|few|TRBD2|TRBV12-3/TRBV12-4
CASSFILMTSGSNEQFF
TGTGCCAGCAGTTTTATACTAATGACTAGCGGGTCGAATGAGCAGTTCTTC
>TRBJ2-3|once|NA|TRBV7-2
CASSLGGTPDYTQYF
TGTGCCAGCAGCTTAGGTGGGACCCCCGATTATACGCAGTATTTT
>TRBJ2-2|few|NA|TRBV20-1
CSARGATNTGELFF
TGCAGTGCTAGGGGCGCGACGAACACCGGGGAGCTGTTTTTT
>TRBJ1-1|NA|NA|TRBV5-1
CASSSGQLLTEAFF
TGCGCCAGCAGTTCCGGACAGCTTTTGACTGAAGCTTTCTTT
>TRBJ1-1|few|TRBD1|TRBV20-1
CSAETDRVNTEAFF
TGCAGTGCTGAAACTGACAGGGTGAACACTGAAGCTTTCTTT
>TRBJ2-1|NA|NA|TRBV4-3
CASSQEGSGSYNEQFF
TGCGCCAGCAGCCAAGAAGGTAGCGGCTCCTACAATGAGCAGTTCTTC
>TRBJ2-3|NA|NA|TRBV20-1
CSARGHYSTDTQYF
TGCAGTGCTAGAGGCCATTACAGCACAGATACGCAGTATTTT
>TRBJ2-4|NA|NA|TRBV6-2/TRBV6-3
CASSSADIKNIQYF
TGTGCCAGCAGTTCAGCGGATATCAAAAACATTCAGTACTTC
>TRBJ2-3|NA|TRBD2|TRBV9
CASSVRTSGPDTQYF
TGTGCCAGCAGCGTCCGAACTAGCGGGCCGGATACGCAGTATTTT
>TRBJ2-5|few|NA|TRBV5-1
CASTKTVGQSETQYF
TGCGCCAGCACCAAAACCGTAGGGCAATCGGAGACCCAGTACTTC
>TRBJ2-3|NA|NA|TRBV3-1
CASSRHTDTQYF
TGTGCCAGCAGCCGCCATACAGATACGCAGTATTTT
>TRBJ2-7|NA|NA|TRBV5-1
CASSLGGYSYEQYF
TGCGCCAGCAGCTTGGGGGGTTATTCCTACGAGCAGTACTTC
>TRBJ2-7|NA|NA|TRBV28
CASFTPGSSYEQYF
TGTGCCAGCTTTACCCCAGGTAGCTCCTACGAGCAGTACTTC
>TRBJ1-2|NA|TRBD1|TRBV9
CASSPRDRADYGYTF
TGTGCCAGCAGCCCCCGGGACAGGGCGGACTATGGCTACACCTTC
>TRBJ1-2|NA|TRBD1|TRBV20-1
CSARRTGDYGYTF
TGCAGTGCTAGGAGGACAGGGGATTATGGCTACACCTTC
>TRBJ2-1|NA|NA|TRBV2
CASSEVGKQFF
TGTGCCAGCAGTGAGGTAGGCAAGCAGTTCTTC
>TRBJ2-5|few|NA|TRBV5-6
CASSTSTGSQETQYF
NA
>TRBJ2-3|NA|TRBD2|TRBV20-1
CSATSGGDTDTQYF
TGCAGTGCTACGAGCGGGGGGGACACAGATACGCAGTATTTT
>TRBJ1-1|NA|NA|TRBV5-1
CASSSSKGAFF
TGCGCCAGCAGCTCTTCCAAAGGAGCTTTCTTT
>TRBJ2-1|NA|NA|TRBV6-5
CASSYSDRGNEQFF
TGTGCCAGCAGTTACTCGGACAGAGGAAATGAGCAGTTCTTC
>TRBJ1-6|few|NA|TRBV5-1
CASSLDSNSPLHF
TGCGCCAGCAGCCTGGACAGCAATTCACCCCTCCACTTT
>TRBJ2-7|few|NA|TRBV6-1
CASRRSLGSEQYF
TGTGCCAGCAGGAGGTCCCTGGGGAGCGAGCAGTACTTC
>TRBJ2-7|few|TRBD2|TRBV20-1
CSAGTDPSGSLEQYF
TGCAGTGCTGGGACAGATCCTAGCGGGAGTCTCGAGCAGTACTTC
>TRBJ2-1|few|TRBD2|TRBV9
CASSVPGTSGYNEQFF
TGTGCCAGCAGCGTACCGGGGACTAGCGGGTACAATGAGCAGTTCTTC
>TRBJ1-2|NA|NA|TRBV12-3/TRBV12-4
CASRPRGGLRPGYTF
TGTGCCAGCAGGCCTCGCGGGGGCCTCAGGCCCGGCTACACCTTC
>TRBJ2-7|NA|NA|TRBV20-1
CSARDLRVHEQYF
TGCAGTGCTAGAGATCTAAGGGTACACGAGCAGTACTTC
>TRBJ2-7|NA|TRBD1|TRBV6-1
CASNVDRGSSEQYF
TGTGCCAGCAACGTCGACAGGGGGTCTAGCGAGCAGTACTTC
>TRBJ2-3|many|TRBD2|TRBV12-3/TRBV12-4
CASSFPSSGRGNTQYF
TGTGCCAGCAGTTTCCCTTCTAGCGGGAGGGGCAATACGCAGTATTTT